Detailed here is one T cell receptor (beta chain). Genomic DNA per cell subset filled all wells of several immunoSEQ plates. This table comes from immunoSEQ multiplex PCR, and its TCRdb copy is limited to in-frame clones, with some not included. The sample includes roughly 1 million clones, under 80% of them seen just once. This CDR3 contains 13 residues. V dropped 6 bases and J dropped 2 bases, with 8 bases sitting between them. Germline-derived CDR1 and CDR2 are LNHDA and SQIVND (reference sequence). This record comes from a study of shared clonotypes between healthy human individuals. The sample was memory CD4+ T cells sorted from blood. Noted subset: CD45RA-negative fraction. V is TRBV19 and J is TRBJ1-5, with D hard to call. This TCR derives from a man younger than 35 in good health. CDR3: CASRDGGNQPQHF. The CDR3 DNA is TGTGCCAGTAGAGACGGTGGCAATCAGCCCCAGCATTTT.